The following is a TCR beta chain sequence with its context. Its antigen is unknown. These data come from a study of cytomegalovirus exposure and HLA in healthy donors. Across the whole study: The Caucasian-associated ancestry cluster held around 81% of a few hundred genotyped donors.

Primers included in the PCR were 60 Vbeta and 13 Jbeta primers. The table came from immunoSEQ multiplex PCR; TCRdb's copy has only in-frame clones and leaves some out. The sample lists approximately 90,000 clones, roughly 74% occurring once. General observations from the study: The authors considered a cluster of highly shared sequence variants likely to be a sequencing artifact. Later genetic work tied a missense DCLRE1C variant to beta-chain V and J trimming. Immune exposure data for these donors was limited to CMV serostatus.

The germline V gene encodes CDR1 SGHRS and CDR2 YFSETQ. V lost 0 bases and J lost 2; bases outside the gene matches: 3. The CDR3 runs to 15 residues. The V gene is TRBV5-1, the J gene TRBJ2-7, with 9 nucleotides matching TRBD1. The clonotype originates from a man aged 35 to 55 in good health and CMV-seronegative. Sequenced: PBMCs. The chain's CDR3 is CASSLGGTGPYEQYF. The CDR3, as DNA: TGCGCCAGCAGCTTGGGTGGGACAGGGCCCTACGAGCAGTACTTC.